This T cell receptor beta chain was sequenced during a study of CD8 T cells in Susac syndrome. TCR beta sequencing was performed on blood CD8+ and CD4+ T cells. This CDR3 comprises 14 residues. Germline V gene data show CDR1 as SGHRS and CDR2 as YFSETQ. Trimming removed 1 base from V and 4 bases from J, with 11 bases in between. Reverse transcription used roughly 0.45 to 1 ug RNA and random hexamers. From the immunoSEQ multiplex PCR reads, TCRdb called clonotypes with MiXCR, one entry per CDR3 protein. The sample comprises around 170,000 distinct CDR3 sequences, approximately 96% of which are singletons, and 0.075% to 0.1% rests with the top ten.

The clonotype was recovered from a human donor with Susac syndrome. The source material was CD4+ T cells from PBMCs. The chain has TRBV5-1 and TRBJ2-5; perhaps TRBD2 as D (7 bases). CDR3 DNA sequence: TGCGCCAGCAGCTTGTTGGGGGGGCCAGAGACCCAGTACTTC. Translation: CASSLLGGPETQYF.